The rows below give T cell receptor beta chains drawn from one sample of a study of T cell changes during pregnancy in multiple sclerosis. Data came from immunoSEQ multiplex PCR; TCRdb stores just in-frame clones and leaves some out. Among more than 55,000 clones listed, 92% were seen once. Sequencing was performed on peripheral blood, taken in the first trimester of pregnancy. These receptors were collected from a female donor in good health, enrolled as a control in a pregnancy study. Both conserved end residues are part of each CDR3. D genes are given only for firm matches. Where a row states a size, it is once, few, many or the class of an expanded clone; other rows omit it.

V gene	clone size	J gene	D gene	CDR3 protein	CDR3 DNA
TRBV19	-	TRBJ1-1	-	CASNHRTANTEAFF	TGTGCCAGTAATCATAGGACAGCGAACACTGAAGCTTTCTTT
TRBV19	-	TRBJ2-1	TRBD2	CASSHGTSQVDEQFF	TGTGCCAGTAGTCACGGGACTAGTCAGGTCGATGAGCAGTTCTTC
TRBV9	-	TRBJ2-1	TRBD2	CASSALSGSWVEQFF	TGTGCCAGCAGCGCCCTTAGCGGGAGTTGGGTTGAGCAGTTCTTC
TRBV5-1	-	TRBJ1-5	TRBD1	CASSLEQGAGPQHF	TGCGCCAGCAGCTTGGAACAGGGGGCCGGGCCCCAGCATTTT
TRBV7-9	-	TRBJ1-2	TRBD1	CASSAQGAEGYTF	TGTGCCAGCAGCGCACAGGGGGCGGAAGGCTACACCTTC
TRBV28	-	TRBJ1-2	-	CASSLQGPSMGYTF	TGTGCCAGCAGTTTACAGGGGCCGAGTATGGGCTACACCTTC
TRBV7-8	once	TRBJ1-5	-	CASSPPEAGYSNQPQHF	TGTGCCAGCAGCCCCCCTGAGGCGGGGTATAGCAATCAGCCCCAGCATTTT
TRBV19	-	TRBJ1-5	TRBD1	CATHRDRDQPQHF	TGTGCCACCCACCGGGACAGAGATCAGCCCCAGCATTTT
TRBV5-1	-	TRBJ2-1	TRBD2	CASSLGGLAGGTPNEQFF	TGCGCCAGCAGCTTGGGCGGACTAGCGGGGGGGACCCCTAATGAGCAGTTCTTC
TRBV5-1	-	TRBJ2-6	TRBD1	CASSQRTGALSGANVLTF	TGCGCCAGCAGCCAAAGGACAGGGGCGCTCTCTGGGGCCAACGTCCTGACTTTC
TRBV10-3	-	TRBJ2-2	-	CAISVGQGTGELFF	TGTGCCATCAGTGTTGGGCAGGGCACCGGGGAGCTGTTTTTT
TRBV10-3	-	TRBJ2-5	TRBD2	CAISDSGGGWETQYF	TGTGCCATCAGTGACTCGGGGGGGGGTTGGGAGACCCAGTACTTC
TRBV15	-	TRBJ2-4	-	CATSRDFGGGGNIQYF	TGTGCCACCAGCAGAGATTTCGGGGGAGGGGGAAACATTCAGTACTTC
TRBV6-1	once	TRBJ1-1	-	CASRIIQNTEAFF	TGTGCCAGCAGGATAATACAGAACACTGAAGCTTTCTTT
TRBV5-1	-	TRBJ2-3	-	CASSLQGLGRTDTQYF	TGCGCCAGCAGCTTGCAGGGTTTGGGGAGGACAGATACGCAGTATTTT
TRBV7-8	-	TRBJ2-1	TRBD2	CASSPGLAGARSYNEQFF	TGTGCCAGCAGCCCCGGACTAGCGGGGGCCCGCTCCTACAATGAGCAGTTCTTC
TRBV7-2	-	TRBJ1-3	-	CASSPQGSGNTIYF	TGTGCCAGCAGCCCACAGGGCTCTGGAAACACCATATATTTT
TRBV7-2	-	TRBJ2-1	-	CASSPLGSYNEQFF	TGTGCCAGCAGCCCCCTCGGGTCCTACAATGAGCAGTTCTTC
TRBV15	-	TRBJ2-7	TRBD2	CATSRDLLAGSYEQYF	TGTGCCACCAGCAGAGATTTACTAGCGGGCTCCTACGAGCAGTACTTC
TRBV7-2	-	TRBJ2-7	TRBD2	CASSRPGSGTYSYEQYF	TGTGCCAGCAGCCGCCCTGGGAGCGGGACCTACTCCTACGAGCAGTACTTC
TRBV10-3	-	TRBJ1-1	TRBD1	CAISGDRGEAFF	TGTGCCATCAGTGGCGACAGGGGTGAAGCTTTCTTT
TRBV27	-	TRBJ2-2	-	CASTGASNTGELFF	TGTGCCAGCACAGGGGCATCGAACACCGGGGAGCTGTTTTTT
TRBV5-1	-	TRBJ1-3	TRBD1	CASSLEGTAANTIYF	TGCGCCAGCAGCTTGGAGGGGACAGCGGCAAACACCATATATTTT
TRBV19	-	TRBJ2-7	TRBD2	CASSPAGLAGDPYEQYF	TGTGCCAGTAGTCCGGCGGGACTAGCGGGAGATCCCTACGAGCAGTACTTC
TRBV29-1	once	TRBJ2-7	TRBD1	CSVLRDRGPYEQYF	TGCAGCGTCCTGAGGGACAGGGGGCCATACGAGCAGTACTTC
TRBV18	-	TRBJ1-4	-	CASSPGADEKLFF	TGTGCCAGCTCACCAGGGGCGGACGAAAAACTGTTTTTT
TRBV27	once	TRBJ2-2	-	CASSYSAGPTGELFF	TGTGCCAGCAGTTACTCCGCAGGGCCCACCGGGGAGCTGTTTTTT
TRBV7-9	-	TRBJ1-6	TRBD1	CASRPQGPGGDNSPLHF	TGTGCCAGCAGGCCTCAAGGGCCAGGGGGCGATAATTCACCCCTCCACTTT
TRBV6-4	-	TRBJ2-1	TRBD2	CASSDSGTSGSNEQFF	TGTGCCAGCAGTGACTCCGGGACTAGCGGGAGCAATGAGCAGTTCTTC
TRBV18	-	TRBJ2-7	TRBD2	CASSPPHQLAGPYEQYF	TGTGCCAGCTCACCACCGCATCAACTAGCGGGACCCTACGAGCAGTACTTC
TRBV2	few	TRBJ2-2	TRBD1	CASKETGLGGELFF	TGTGCCAGCAAAGAGACAGGGTTAGGCGGGGAGCTGTTTTTT
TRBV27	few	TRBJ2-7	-	CASSSQDRRGEQYF	TGTGCCAGCAGTTCACAGGACAGGAGGGGCGAGCAGTACTTC